A selection of T cell receptor beta chains follows, all from one sample in a study of Graves' ophthalmopathy and Graves' hyperthyroidism. MiXCR was run by TCRdb on the multiplex PCR reads, yielding one entry per CDR3 protein. This table has over 500,000 distinct CDR3 sequences, about 24% appearing once. Sequences were obtained from peripheral blood. These receptor sequences come from a woman aged 18-29 years with stable Graves' hyperthyroidism. Some clones in this sample may be carry-over from other donors' samples. Both conserved end residues are part of each CDR3. Each record gives: D gene, J gene, V gene, clone size, CDR3 protein. The D gene is left open where the match is weak. A clone size is listed for some rows: how often the clone was seen (once, few, many), or a class if it is expanded.

>.|TRBJ1-1|TRBV7-2|many
CASSYTGGNTEAFF
>.|TRBJ1-6|TRBV6-1|once
CASSPPLHF
>.|TRBJ2-5|TRBV4-2|few
CASSQDLTGAEETQYF
>.|.|TRBV28|.
CASSPQGGAPFYEQYF
>.|TRBJ2-3|TRBV20-1|few
CSARDLGTPTDTQYF
>.|TRBJ1-3|TRBV6-1|.
CASSPRQGVGNTIYF
>.|TRBJ2-7|TRBV12-3/TRBV12-4|many
CASRKQGGEQYF
>TRBD1|TRBJ2-7|TRBV15|many
CATSRDRTGAYEQYF
>.|TRBJ1-1|TRBV12-3/TRBV12-4|many
CASSQISAGNTEAFF
>.|TRBJ2-5|TRBV11-2|many
CASSLGRTGLAETQYF
>TRBD1|TRBJ1-3|TRBV5-4|few
CASSQQGKRNTIYF
>.|TRBJ1-2|TRBV6-5|once
CASSYAPGYGYTF
>.|TRBJ1-5|TRBV30|.
CAWSVGMNQPQHF
>.|TRBJ1-5|TRBV12-3/TRBV12-4|many
CASSFTLPAGPEGSNQPQHF
>.|TRBJ1-6|TRBV6-2/TRBV6-3|many
CASSNPGRSYNSPLHF
>.|TRBJ1-5|TRBV19|.
CASSIRAQPQHF
>.|TRBJ2-2|TRBV7-2|many
CASSLSISGELFF
>TRBD2|TRBJ2-1|TRBV6-5|many
CASSYEASGGGREQFF
>.|TRBJ2-7|TRBV6-5|.
CASSYSSQGLTYEQYF
>.|TRBJ1-2|TRBV6-5|few
CASSYSQQANYGYTF
>.|TRBJ1-6|TRBV12-3/TRBV12-4|few
CASSLTAPTSPLHF
>.|TRBJ1-1|TRBV28|many
CASSNRRSEAFF
>.|TRBJ2-7|TRBV28|many
CASSFPGLTTYEQYF
>TRBD1|TRBJ2-7|TRBV6-5|many
CASSYGGQVPYEQYF
>TRBD2|TRBJ2-4|TRBV20-1|few
CSASQTSGGNIKYF
>TRBD1|TRBJ1-1|TRBV5-1|many
CASSSPLGQGNTEAFF
>TRBD1|TRBJ1-1|TRBV19|many
CASRDRGRLTEAFF
>.|TRBJ2-7|TRBV27|many
CASSFRRGFGYEQYF
>TRBD1|TRBJ1-2|TRBV19|many
CASSSSGTGDLFYGYTF
>TRBD2|TRBJ2-5|TRBV28|.
CASSLPDAGAGETQYF
>.|TRBJ2-7|TRBV6-1|many
CASRGRHGNHLEEQYF
>.|TRBJ2-3|TRBV6-5|.
CASSYSKNTDTQYF
>.|TRBJ1-1|TRBV7-2|.
CASSLGRASEAFF
>.|TRBJ2-7|TRBV9|.
CASSVGHETYEQYF
>TRBD1|TRBJ2-2|TRBV12-3/TRBV12-4|few
CASSPRDRDTGELFF
>.|TRBJ1-6|TRBV20-1|many
CSASGASLYNSPLHF
>.|TRBJ2-4|TRBV7-3|.
CASSCTVLGNIQYF
>TRBD1|TRBJ1-1|TRBV6-1|.
CASRLQGAGEAFF
>.|TRBJ2-5|TRBV20-1|many
CSARDGNRFQTQYF
>.|TRBJ2-5|TRBV20-1|.
CSATLGETQYF
>.|TRBJ2-7|TRBV6-1|.
CASSEAVRTEFSYEQYF
>.|TRBJ2-7|TRBV4-1|few
CASSPWGGAPGNEQYF
>.|TRBJ2-2|TRBV2|once
CASSGSTGTQSPGELFF
>TRBD1|TRBJ2-2|TRBV5-1|many
CASIWGTGAGGELFF
>.|TRBJ1-1|TRBV5-1|many
CASSLVGPPSAFF
>TRBD1|TRBJ2-4|TRBV7-4|.
CASSQGQAIAKNIKYF
>.|TRBJ1-2|TRBV5-1|many
CASSSEVDYGYTF
>.|TRBJ2-2|TRBV2|many
CASSWDSNTGELFF
>.|TRBJ1-5|TRBV7-2|.
CASSPVGTGDPQHF
>.|TRBJ1-3|TRBV2|many
CASSGGRGTGNTIYF